The clone carrying this T cell receptor beta chain occurred many times. The ends were cut back, 5 bases at V and 1 base at J, with 14 bases in the middle. This CDR3 comprises 16 residues. The sample belongs to a study of spatial heterogeneity in lung cancer. Time point of the sample: blood at routine non-recurrence follow-up after resection. Whole RNA obtained from tumor, nontumor lung or frozen PBMC underwent sequencing without sorting. The presence of a unique molecular identifier marked each TCR cDNA molecule. TCRdb reprocessed the 5' RACE reads with MiXCR, giving one entry per CDR3 protein. This sample has roughly 15,000 distinct CDR3 sequences, with about 20% found just once.

The sequencing here drew on PBMCs, taken at follow-up. The receptor was derived from a male donor with early-stage non-small cell lung cancer. This chain links TRBV12-3 or TRBV12-4 with TRBJ2-2; the D gene is possibly TRBD1 (6 bases). This chain's CDR3 is CASSPPWGQNTGELFF. The CDR3 DNA reads as TGTGCCAGCAGTCCCCCATGGGGACAGAACACCGGGGAGCTGTTTTTT.